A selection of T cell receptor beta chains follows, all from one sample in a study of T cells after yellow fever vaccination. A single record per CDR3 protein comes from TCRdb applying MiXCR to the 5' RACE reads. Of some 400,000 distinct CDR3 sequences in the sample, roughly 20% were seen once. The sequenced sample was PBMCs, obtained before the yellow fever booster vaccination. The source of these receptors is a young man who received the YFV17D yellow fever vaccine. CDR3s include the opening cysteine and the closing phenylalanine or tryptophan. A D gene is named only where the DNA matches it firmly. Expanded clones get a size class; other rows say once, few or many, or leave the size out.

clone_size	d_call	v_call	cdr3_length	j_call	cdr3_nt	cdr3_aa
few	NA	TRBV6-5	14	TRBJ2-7	TGTGCCAGCTCCCCTAGCCAAGGGTTCCACGAGCAGTACTTC	CASSPSQGFHEQYF
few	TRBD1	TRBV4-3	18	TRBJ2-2	TGCGCCAGCAGCCAAAAGTCAGGGGGCAGGACGAACACCGGGGAGCTGTTTTTT	CASSQKSGGRTNTGELFF
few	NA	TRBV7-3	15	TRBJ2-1	TGTGCCAGCAGCCAAGACAGGACCTTAATCAATGAGCAGTTCTTC	CASSQDRTLINEQFF
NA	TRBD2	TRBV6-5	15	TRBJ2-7	TGTGCCAGCAAAAAACTCAGGGAGGGAAGCTACGAGCAGTACTTC	CASKKLREGSYEQYF
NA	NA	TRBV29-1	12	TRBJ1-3	TGCAGCGGGGGGGACATTGGAAACACCATATATTTT	CSGGDIGNTIYF
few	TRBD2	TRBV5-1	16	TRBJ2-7	TGCGCCAGCAGCTTGGGACCTAGCGGGGGGGTTTACGAGCAGTACTTC	CASSLGPSGGVYEQYF
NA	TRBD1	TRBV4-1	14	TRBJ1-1	TGCGCCAGCAGCCGGCCGGACAGGGAGAAGGGAGCTTTCTTT	CASSRPDREKGAFF
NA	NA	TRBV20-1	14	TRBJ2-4	TGCAGTGCTACCCCGCCAGGGCCCAAAAACATTCAGTACTTC	CSATPPGPKNIQYF
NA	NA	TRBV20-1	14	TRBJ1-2	TGCAGTGCTAGCCGCCCGCGAGCTAACTATGGCTACACCTTC	CSASRPRANYGYTF
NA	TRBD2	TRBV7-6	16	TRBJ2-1	TGTGCCAGCAGCTTAGAGGTCGGGGGAGGGGAGGTTGAGCAGTTCTTC	CASSLEVGGGEVEQFF
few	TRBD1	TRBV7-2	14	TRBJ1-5	TGTGCCAGCAGCAAACAGGGGGGGGATCAGCCCCAGCATTTT	CASSKQGGDQPQHF
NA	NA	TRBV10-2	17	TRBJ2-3	TGCGCCAGCAGTGAGTCGAGGGGGACCCTGGTCGCAGATACGCAGTATTTT	CASSESRGTLVADTQYF
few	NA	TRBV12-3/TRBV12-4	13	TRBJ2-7	TGTGCCAGCAGTTTAGCGATTACCTACGAGCAGTACTTC	CASSLAITYEQYF
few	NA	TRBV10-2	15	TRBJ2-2	TGCGCCAGCAAGGAGGACAGAGTAAACACCGGGGAGCTGTTTTTT	CASKEDRVNTGELFF
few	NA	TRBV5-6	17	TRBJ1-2	TGTGCCAGCAGCGTTCAAGGGAACCGCCATTTTTCGGACGGCTACACCTTC	CASSVQGNRHFSDGYTF
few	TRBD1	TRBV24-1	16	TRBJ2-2	TGTGCCACCAGTGATTCGAGACAGGGTTATACCGGGGAGCTGTTTTTT	CATSDSRQGYTGELFF
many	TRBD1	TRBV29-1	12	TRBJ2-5	TGCAGCGCCGGGACAGGGTTGGAGACCCAGTACTTC	CSAGTGLETQYF
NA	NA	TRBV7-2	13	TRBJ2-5	TGTGCCAGCAGGCGGAGGTTCCTAGAGACCCAGTACTTC	CASRRRFLETQYF
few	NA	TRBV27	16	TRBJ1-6	TGTGCCAGCAGTCTATCCTTTAGCTCCTATAATTCACCCCTCCACTTT	CASSLSFSSYNSPLHF
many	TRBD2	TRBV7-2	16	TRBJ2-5	TGTGCCAGCAGCTCCGTGCGGGGACTAGTAACGGAGACCCAGTACTTC	CASSSVRGLVTETQYF
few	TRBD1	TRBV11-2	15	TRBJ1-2	TGTGCCAGCAGATATGGGACAGGGGGATACTATGGCTACACCTTC	CASRYGTGGYYGYTF
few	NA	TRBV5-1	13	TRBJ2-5	TGCGCCAGCAGCTTAGGGGAGCGGGAGACCCAGTACTTC	CASSLGERETQYF
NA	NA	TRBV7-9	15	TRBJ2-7	TGTGCCAGCAGCGGCCGGGACCTCATAGTCTACGAGCAGTACTTC	CASSGRDLIVYEQYF
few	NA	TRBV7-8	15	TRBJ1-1	TGTGCCAGCAGCTTAGCGCGGACGGCGAACACTGAAGCTTTCTTT	CASSLARTANTEAFF
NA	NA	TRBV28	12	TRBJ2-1	TGTGCCAGCAGTTTATCCTCCAGGGAACAGTTCTTC	CASSLSSREQFF
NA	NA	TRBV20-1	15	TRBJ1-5	TGCAGTGCGCAAAGACAGGTTTCAAGCAATCAGCCCCAGCATTTT	CSAQRQVSSNQPQHF
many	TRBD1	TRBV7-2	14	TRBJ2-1	TGTGCCAGCAGTAAGAGACAGGGGGCAGGGGAGCAGTTCTTC	CASSKRQGAGEQFF
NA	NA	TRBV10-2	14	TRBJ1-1	TGCGCCAGCAGAGCGGACCCGGCGGCCACTGAAGCTTTCTTT	CASRADPAATEAFF
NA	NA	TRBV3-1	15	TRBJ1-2	TGTGCCAGCAGCCAAGAGTATACGACGAACTATGGCTACACCTTC	CASSQEYTTNYGYTF
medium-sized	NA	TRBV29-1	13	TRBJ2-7	TGCAGCGTTGAAGGTGGGGTCTCCTACGAGCAGTACTTC	CSVEGGVSYEQYF
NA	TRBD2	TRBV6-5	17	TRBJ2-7	TGTGCCAGCGGGTGGCTAGCGGGGGGAAAAAGCTCCTACGAGCAGTACTTC	CASGWLAGGKSSYEQYF
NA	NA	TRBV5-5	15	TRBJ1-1	TGTGCCAGCAGCTCCCGTGGGGTTCGGGCCACTGAAGCTTTCTTT	CASSSRGVRATEAFF
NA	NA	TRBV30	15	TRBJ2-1	TGTGCCTGGAGCCGGACCCTTAGCTCCTACAATGAGCAGTTCTTC	CAWSRTLSSYNEQFF
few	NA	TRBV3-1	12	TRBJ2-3	TGTGCCAGCAGCGAACGGTGGGATACGCAGTATTTT	CASSERWDTQYF
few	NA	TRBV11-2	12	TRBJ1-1	TGTGCCAGCAGCTTTGGAACGGGAGGCGCTTTCTTT	CASSFGTGGAFF
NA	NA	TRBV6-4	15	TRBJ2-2	TGTGCCAGCAGTGACGGGGTATCGGACACCGGGGAGCTGTTTTTT	CASSDGVSDTGELFF
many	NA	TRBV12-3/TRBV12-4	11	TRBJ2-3	TGTGCCAGCAGAAACACAGATACGCAGTATTTT	CASRNTDTQYF
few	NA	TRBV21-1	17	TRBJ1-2	TGTGCCAGCAGCACCGAACTTAGGGCAGGGCAGATGCGGGGCTACACCTTC	CASSTELRAGQMRGYTF
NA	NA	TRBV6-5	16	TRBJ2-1	TGTGCCAGCAGTCAGAACCCCCGGGGGATCGACAATGAGCAGTTCTTC	CASSQNPRGIDNEQFF
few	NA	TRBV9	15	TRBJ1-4	TGTGCCAGCAGCGATGGGTTCGCAACTAATGAAAAACTGTTTTTT	CASSDGFATNEKLFF
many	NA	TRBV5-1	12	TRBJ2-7	TGCGCCAGCAGCCCTAACTCCTACGAGCAGTACTTC	CASSPNSYEQYF